This paragraph covers one TCR beta chain sequence. Its target is unknown. PCR employed 60 Vbeta and 13 Jbeta primers. Here immunoSEQ multiplex PCR was the method, and the copy in TCRdb shows in-frame clones only, minus some. This sample has about 160,000 clones, with more than 75% found just once. The data are from a study of cytomegalovirus exposure and HLA in healthy donors. On the study more broadly: As released early, the data held about 85 million unique TCRs from HLA-typed donors.

Study-wide results and caveats: Most TCR sequences were seen very rarely across donors, but some public TCRs occurred in many.

Germline V lookup: CDR1 GTSNPN, CDR2 SVGIG (reference sequence). Trimming cost V 8 bases and J 0 bases, with 8 bases left between them. The CDR3 has 13 amino acids. The receptor's source is a human donor in good health. The chain links TRBV30 to TRBJ1-6, with D unclear. Sequenced material: PBMCs. CDR3 sequence (DNA): TGTGCCCTGGCCAACTCCTATAATTCACCCCTCCACTTT. Amino acid sequence: CALANSYNSPLHF.